A selection of T cell receptor beta chains follows, all from one sample in a study of response to subunit inactivated influenza vaccine. TCRdb reprocessed the RT-PCR reads via MiXCR and lists one record per CDR3 protein. The sample holds hundreds of thousands of distinct CDR3 sequences; about 25% are singletons and the top ten take around 1.8%. Sequencing was performed on CD4+ T cells sorted from PBMCs, taken roughly 5 days after vaccination. Receptors were obtained from a middle-aged man who received an inactivated influenza vaccine. Each CDR3 is given with its conserved first and last residue.

>TRBV9
CASSVVSSGAASSYNEQFF
>TRBV12-3/TRBV12-4
CASSSRTGGSHEQYF
>TRBV29-1
CSVARTSYGYTF
>TRBV7-2
CASSLSSNENTIYF
>TRBV12-3/TRBV12-4
CASSRLAGGPGELFF
>TRBV10-3
CAISGTSGAFFSGANVLTF
>TRBV15
CATSRDLKEGQETQYF
>TRBV9
CASSVGVSNYGYTF
>TRBV2
CASSEARAGGTPQHF
>TRBV20-1
CSARDPMGGASDTQYF
>TRBV28
CATHGPSRGNQPQHF
>TRBV28
CASSTLKYRGWGTEAFF
>TRBV4-2
CASSQGAGLTRRVNQPQHF
>TRBV2
CASSEAALLTYEQYF
>TRBV5-1
CASSLVGQGSDTQYF
>TRBV7-8
CASSLMGSRETQYF
>TRBV5-5
CASSVRLAGVAYEQYF
>TRBV3-1
CASSQINRGAYEQYF
>TRBV24-1
CATSGSMGNTGELFF
>TRBV7-9
CASSSAKTGELFF
>TRBV7-2
CASRTGTITDTQYF
>TRBV18
CASSDREGSYNEQFF
>TRBV5-6
CASSSGLGTNTEAFF
>TRBV6-5
CASSSTTSPSSYNEQFF
>TRBV12-3/TRBV12-4
CASTMGGSHNEQFF
>TRBV11-2
CASRRTGGDSEQYF
>TRBV5-1
CASSLEGQGPYEQYF
>TRBV6-7
CASSSGTNHTLPRYGYTF
>TRBV27
CASSLEAQGAAGELFF
>TRBV20-1
CSAFGPGTSLEQYF
>TRBV6-2/TRBV6-3
CASSNGQLASSYEQYF
>TRBV11-3
CASSPWGRIYQETQYF
>TRBV10-3
CAISNRVSSTDTQYF
>TRBV7-8
CASSMSPRGRWEQYF
>TRBV28
CASRSGQALYEQYF
>TRBV28
CATRRTNTGELFF
>TRBV28
CASSLSDRGYGYTF
>TRBV5-1
CASSLEGASRTEAFF
>TRBV20-1
CSARTAGARYTEAFF
>TRBV5-1
CASSLDSGAGGYTF
>TRBV4-1
CASSPQGGLAGAYNEQFF
>TRBV5-4
CASSSPSGARYEQYF
>TRBV25-1
CASSAPTGGVETQYF
>TRBV5-1
CASSHRQAGETQYF
>TRBV20-1
CSARSQEQYF
>TRBV7-3
CASSFGGTRNTGELFF
>TRBV10-3
CAISARQVANTEAFF
>TRBV7-2
CASSPRGSGRSGYEQYF
>TRBV28
CASSSPQTHRWAYEQYF
>TRBV24-1
CATTDPSLWEGVRNEQFF
>TRBV29-1
CSVKKTSTTGELFF
>TRBV4-3
CASSQGLAGGSHEQYF
>TRBV7-9
CASSLELGNTEAFF
>TRBV7-2
CASSLAPTLSGSRADTQYF
>TRBV7-9
CAVPLGSSYNEQFF
>TRBV11-1
CASSQTSGRIDTQYF
>TRBV19
CASKTAGGAGVDTQYF
>TRBV9
CASSVGTSYGQYF
>TRBV14
CASSQAGLAGVLGQYF
>TRBV3-1
CASSQSWIDKETQYF